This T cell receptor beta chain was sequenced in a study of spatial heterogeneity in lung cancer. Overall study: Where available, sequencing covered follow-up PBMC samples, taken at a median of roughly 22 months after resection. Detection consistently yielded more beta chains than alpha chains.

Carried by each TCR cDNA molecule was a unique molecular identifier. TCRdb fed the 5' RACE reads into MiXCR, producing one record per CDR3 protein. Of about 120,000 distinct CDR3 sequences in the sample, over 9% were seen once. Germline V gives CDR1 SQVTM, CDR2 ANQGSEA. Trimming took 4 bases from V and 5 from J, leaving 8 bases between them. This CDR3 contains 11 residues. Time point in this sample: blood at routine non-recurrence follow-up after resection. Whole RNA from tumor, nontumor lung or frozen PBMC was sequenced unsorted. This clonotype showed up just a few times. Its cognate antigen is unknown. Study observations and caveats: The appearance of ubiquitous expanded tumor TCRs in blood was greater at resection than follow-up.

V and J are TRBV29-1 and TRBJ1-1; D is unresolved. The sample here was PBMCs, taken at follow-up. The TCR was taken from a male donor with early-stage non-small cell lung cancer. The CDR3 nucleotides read TGCAGCGTTGTAAAGTTTACTGAAGCTTTCTTT. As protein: CSVVKFTEAFF.